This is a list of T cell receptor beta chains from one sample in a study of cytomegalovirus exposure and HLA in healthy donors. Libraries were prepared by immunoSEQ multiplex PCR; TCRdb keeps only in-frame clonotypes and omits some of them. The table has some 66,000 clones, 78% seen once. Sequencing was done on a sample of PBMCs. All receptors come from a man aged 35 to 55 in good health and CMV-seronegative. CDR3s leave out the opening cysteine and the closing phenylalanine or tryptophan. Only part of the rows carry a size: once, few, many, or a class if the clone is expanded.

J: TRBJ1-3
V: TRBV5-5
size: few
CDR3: ASSLVDSGNTIY

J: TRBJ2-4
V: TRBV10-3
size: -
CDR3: AISEAAKNIQY

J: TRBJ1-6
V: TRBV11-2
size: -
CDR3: ASSSGYNSPLH

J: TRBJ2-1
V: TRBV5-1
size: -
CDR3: ASSLTPSTIMSGRNNNEQF

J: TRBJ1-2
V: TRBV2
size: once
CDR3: ASSLGQVGDT

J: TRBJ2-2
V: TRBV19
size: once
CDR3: ASTSSGQNTGELF

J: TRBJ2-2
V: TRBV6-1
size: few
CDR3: ASSEGDREAGELF

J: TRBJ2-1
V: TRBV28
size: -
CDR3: ASSPIELRTYNEQF

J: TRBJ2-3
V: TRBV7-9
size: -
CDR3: ASSPGNLGTDTQY

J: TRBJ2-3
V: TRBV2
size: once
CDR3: ASSDTGGWRGGADTQY

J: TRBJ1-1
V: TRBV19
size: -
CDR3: ASSNEQGFSRWTEAF

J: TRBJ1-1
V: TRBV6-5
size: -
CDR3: ASSWEGYGNTEAF

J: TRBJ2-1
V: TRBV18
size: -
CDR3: ASSPPGLAGGVDEQF

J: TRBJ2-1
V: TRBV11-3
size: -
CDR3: ASSQKMDEQF

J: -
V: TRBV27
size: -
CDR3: ASSAYSGAYYEQY

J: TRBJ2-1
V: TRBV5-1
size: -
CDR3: ASTGTSGASGEQF

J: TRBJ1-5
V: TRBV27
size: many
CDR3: ASSIGGNQPQH

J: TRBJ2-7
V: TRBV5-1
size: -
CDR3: ASSQGGYEQY

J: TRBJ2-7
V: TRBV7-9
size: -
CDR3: ASSLVAGGPNSYEQY